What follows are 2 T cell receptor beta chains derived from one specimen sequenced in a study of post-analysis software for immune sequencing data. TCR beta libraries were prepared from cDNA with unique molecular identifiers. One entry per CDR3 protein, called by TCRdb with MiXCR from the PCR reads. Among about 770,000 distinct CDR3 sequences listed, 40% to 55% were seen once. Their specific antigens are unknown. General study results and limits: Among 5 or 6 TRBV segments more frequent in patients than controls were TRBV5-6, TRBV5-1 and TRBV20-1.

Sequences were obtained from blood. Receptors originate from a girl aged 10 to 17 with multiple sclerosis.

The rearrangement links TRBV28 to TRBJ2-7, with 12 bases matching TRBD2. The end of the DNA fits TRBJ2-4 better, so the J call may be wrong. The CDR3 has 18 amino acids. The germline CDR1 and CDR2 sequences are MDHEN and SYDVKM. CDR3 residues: CASSLLQGLAGSFNIQYF. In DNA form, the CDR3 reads TGTGCCAGCAGTTTGTTACAAGGACTAGCGGGAAGTTTCAACATTCAGTACTTC.

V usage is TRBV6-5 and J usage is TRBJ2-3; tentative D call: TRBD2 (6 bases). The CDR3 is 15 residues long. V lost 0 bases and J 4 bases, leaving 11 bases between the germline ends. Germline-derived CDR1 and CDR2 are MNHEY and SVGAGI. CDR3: CASSYSEGLADTQYF. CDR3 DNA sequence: TGTGCCAGCAGTTACTCGGAGGGATTAGCAGATACGCAGTATTTT.